This TCR beta chain was profiled in a study of untreated major depressive disorder. Points from the study as a whole: All top five TRBV05-01 clones per subject were private clones. Generalizability is limited by the comparatively small study sample.

Generated by immunoSEQ multiplex PCR, the TCRdb table keeps only in-frame clones and is missing some. In the table there are 20,000 to 25,000 clones, 85% to 90% of which are singletons. In germline, CDR1 is LNHDA, CDR2 SQIVND (reference sequence). The CDR3 extends over 15 amino acids. V was shortened by 1 base and J by 4 bases, with 11 bases between the two germline ends. As to this clone: The antigen remains unidentified.

Excluded: major illness, comorbidity, regular medication, drug use, over 100 g alcohol weekly. Enrichment usually gave approximately 95% pure CD4+ T cells. The receptor was isolated from a woman in her thirties or forties in good health. The chain carries TRBV19 and TRBJ1-5; D is possibly TRBD1 (5 bases). What was sequenced was CD4+ T cells from PBMCs. CDR3 amino acids: CASSIVGTNNQPQHF. CDR3 sequence (DNA): TGTGCCAGTAGTATAGTCGGGACCAATAATCAGCCCCAGCATTTT.